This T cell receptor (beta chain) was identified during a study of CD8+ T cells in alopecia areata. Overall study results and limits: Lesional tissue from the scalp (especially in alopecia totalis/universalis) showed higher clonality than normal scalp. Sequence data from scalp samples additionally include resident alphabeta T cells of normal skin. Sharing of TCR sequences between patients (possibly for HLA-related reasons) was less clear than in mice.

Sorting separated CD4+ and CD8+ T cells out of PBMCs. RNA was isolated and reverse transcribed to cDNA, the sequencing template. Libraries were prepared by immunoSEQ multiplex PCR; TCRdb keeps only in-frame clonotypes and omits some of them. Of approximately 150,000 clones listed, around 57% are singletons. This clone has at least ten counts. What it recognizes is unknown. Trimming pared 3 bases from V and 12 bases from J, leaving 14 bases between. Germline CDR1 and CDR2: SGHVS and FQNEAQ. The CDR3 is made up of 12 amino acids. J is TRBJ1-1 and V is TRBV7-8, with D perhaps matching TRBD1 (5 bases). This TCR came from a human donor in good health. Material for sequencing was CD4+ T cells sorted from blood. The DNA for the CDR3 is TGTGCCAGCAGCTTGAGGGGACGAAAGACTTTCTTT. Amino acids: CASSLRGRKTFF. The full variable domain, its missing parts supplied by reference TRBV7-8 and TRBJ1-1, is GAGVSQSPRYKVAKRGQDVALRCDPISGHVSLFWYQQALGQGPEFLTYFQNEAQLDKSGLPSDRFFAERPEGSVSTLKIQRTQQEDSAVYLCASSLRGRKTFFGQGTRLTVV.